This TCR beta chain was documented in a study of blood T cell repertoires in COVID-19. Generated by immunoSEQ multiplex PCR, the TCRdb table keeps only in-frame clones and is missing some. Of a few hundred thousand clones listed, more than 75% are singletons. Germline values: CDR1 SNHLY, CDR2 FYNNEI. Losses at the gene ends were 6 bases for V and 2 bases for J; bases not matched to a gene: 7. The CDR3 contains 15 residues. This rearrangement joins TRBV2 to TRBJ1-5, with TRBD1 identical over 7 bases. This clonotype was obtained from a woman in her 50s who had recovered from COVID-19. Sequences were obtained from PBMCs or T cells enriched from blood (not recorded which). The CDR3 sequence is CASSGHQGGNQPQHF. The CDR3 region has the DNA TGTGCCAGCAGCGGTCATCAGGGGGGCAATCAGCCCCAGCATTTT.